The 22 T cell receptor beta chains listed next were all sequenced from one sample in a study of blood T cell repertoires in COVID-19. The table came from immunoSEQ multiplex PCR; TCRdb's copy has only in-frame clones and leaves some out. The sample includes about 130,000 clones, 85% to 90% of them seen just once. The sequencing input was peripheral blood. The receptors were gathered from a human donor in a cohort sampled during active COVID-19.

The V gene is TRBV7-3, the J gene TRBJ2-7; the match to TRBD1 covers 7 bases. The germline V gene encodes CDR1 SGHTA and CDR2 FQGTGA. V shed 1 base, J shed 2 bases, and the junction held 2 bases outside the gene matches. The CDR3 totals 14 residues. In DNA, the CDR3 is TGTGCCAGCAGCTTAAAGCAGGGGGCCTACGAGCAGTACTTC. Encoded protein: CASSLKQGAYEQYF.

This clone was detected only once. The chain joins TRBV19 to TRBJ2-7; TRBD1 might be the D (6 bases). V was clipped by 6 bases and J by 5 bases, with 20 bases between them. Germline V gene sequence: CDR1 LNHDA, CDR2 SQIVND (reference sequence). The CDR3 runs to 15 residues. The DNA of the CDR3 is TGTGCCAGTAGGCTGGGCAGGGGAGATTACCACGAGCAGTACTTC. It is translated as CASRLGRGDYHEQYF.

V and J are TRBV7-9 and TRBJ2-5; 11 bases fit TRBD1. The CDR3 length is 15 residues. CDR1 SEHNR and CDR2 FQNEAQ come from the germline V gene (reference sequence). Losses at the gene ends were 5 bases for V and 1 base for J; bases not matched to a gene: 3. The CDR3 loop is CASSVGTGGQETQYF. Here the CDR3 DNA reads TGTGCCAGCAGCGTTGGGACAGGGGGCCAAGAGACCCAGTACTTC.

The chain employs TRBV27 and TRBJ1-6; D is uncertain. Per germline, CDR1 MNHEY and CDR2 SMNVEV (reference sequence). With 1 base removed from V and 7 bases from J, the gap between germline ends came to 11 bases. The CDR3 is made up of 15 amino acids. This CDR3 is CASSLFQVYNSPLHF. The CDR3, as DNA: TGTGCCAGCAGTTTATTCCAGGTGTACAATTCACCCCTCCACTTT.

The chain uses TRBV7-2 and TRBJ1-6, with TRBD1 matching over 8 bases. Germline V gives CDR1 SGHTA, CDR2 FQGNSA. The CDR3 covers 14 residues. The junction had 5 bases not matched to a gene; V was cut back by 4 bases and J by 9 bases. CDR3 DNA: TGTGCCAGCAGCTACGACAGGGGCGGTTCACCCCTCCACTTT. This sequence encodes CASSYDRGGSPLHF.

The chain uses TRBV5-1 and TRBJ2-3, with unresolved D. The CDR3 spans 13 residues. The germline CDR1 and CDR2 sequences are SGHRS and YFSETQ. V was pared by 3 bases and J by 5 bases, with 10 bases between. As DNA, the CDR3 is TGCGCCAGCAGCTCCCCTTTTCTAGATACGCAGTATTTT. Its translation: CASSSPFLDTQYF.

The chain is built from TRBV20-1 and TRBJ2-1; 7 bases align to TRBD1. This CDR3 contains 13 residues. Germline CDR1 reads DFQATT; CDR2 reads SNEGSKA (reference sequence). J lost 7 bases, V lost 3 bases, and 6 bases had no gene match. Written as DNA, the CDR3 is TGCAGTGCTAGTGGTGGCAGGGGGAATGAGCAGTTCTTC. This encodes CSASGGRGNEQFF.

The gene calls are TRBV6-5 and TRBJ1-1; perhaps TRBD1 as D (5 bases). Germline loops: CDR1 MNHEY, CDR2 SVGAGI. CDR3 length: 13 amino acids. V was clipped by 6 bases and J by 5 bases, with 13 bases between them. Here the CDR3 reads CASRKQGWTEAFF. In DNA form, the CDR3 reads TGTGCCAGCAGAAAGCAGGGCTGGACTGAAGCTTTCTTT.

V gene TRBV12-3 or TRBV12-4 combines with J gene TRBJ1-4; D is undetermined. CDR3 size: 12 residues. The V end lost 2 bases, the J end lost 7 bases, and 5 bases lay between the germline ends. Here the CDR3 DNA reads TGTGCCAGCAGTTTATTTATTGAAAAACTGTTTTTT. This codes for CASSLFIEKLFF.

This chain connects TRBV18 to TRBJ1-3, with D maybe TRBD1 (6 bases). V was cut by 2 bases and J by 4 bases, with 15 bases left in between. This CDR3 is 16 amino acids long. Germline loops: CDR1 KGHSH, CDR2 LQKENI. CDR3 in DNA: TGTGCCAGCTCACCAAGGACAGCAAATTCCGGAAACACCATATATTTT. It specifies CASSPRTANSGNTIYF.

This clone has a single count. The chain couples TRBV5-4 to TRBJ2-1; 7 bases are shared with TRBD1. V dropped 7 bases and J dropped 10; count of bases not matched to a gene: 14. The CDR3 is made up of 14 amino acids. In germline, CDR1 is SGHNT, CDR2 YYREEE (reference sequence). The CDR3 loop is CASLVDRDAREQFF. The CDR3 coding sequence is TGTGCCAGCCTGGTTGACAGGGACGCTCGGGAGCAGTTCTTC.

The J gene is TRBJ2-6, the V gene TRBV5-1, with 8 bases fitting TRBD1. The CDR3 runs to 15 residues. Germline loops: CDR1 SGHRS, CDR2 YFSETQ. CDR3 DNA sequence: TGCGTCCCGGACAGGGATCCCTCTGGGGCCAACGTCCTGACTTTC. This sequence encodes CVPDRDPSGANVLTF.

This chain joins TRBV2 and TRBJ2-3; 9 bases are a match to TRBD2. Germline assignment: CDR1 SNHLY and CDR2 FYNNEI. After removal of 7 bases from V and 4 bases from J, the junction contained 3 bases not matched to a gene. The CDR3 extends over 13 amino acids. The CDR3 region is CASTERGADTQYF. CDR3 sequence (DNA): TGTGCCAGCACCGAGCGGGGGGCAGATACGCAGTATTTT.

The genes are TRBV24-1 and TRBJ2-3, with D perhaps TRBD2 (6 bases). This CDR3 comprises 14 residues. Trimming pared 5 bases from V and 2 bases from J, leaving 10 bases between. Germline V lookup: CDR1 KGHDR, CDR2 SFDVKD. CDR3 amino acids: CATSVADLTDTQYF. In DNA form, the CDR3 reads TGTGCCACCAGTGTAGCGGACCTCACAGATACGCAGTATTTT.

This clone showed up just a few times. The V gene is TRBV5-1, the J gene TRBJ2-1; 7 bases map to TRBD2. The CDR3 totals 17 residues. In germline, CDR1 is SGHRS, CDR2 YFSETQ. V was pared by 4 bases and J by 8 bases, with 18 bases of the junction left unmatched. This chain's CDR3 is CASSLGSVVAGRDEQFF. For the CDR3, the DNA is TGCGCCAGCAGCCTGGGGAGTGTGGTAGCGGGTCGGGATGAGCAGTTCTTC. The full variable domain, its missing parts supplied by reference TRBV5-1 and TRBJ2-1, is KAGVTQTPRYLIKTRGQQVTLSCSPISGHRSVSWYQQTPGQGLQFLFEYFSETQRNKGNFPGRFSGRQFSNSRSEMNVSTLELGDSALYLCASSLGSVVAGRDEQFFGPGTRLTVL.

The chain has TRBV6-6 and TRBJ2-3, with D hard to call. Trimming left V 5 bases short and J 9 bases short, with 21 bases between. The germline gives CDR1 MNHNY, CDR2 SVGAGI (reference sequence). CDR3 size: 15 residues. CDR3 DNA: TGTGCCAGCAGTCAGCTACGTGATCAACGTCCCACGCAGTATTTT. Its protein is CASSQLRDQRPTQYF.

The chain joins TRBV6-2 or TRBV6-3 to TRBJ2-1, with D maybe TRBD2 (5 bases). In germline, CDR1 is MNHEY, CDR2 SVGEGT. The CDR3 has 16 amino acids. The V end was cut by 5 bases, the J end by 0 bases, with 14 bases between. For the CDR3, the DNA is TGTGCCAGCAGTCCCCAGACCGAGGGCTCCTACAATGAGCAGTTCTTC. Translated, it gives CASSPQTEGSYNEQFF.

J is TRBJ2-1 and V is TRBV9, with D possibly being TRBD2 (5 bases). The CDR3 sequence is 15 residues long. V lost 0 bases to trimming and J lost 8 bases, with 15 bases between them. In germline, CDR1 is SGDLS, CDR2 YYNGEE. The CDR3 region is CASSVAAGRRDEQFF. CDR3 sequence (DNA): TGTGCCAGCAGCGTAGCGGCGGGTCGAAGAGATGAGCAGTTCTTC.

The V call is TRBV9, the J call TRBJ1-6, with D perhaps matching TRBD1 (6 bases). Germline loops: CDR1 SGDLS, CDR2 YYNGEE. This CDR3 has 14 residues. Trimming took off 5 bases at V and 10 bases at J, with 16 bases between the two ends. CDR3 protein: CASRSPGGQSPLHF. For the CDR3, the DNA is TGTGCCAGCAGGTCCCCCGGGGGGCAATCACCCCTCCACTTT. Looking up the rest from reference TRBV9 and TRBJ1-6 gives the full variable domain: DSGVTQTPKHLITATGQRVTLRCSPRSGDLSVYWYQQSLDQGLQFLIQYYNGEERAKGNILERFSAQQFPDLHSELNLSSLELGDSALYFCASRSPGGQSPLHFGNGTRLTVT.

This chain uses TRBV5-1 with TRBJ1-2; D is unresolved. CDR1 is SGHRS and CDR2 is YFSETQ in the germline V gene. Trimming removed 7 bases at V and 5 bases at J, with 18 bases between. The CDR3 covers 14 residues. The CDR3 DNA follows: TGCGCCAGCGGAATGACAAGTTTCATTTATGGCTACACCTTC. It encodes CASGMTSFIYGYTF. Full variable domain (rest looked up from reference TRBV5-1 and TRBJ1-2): KAGVTQTPRYLIKTRGQQVTLSCSPISGHRSVSWYQQTPGQGLQFLFEYFSETQRNKGNFPGRFSGRQFSNSRSEMNVSTLELGDSALYLCASGMTSFIYGYTFGSGTRLTVV.

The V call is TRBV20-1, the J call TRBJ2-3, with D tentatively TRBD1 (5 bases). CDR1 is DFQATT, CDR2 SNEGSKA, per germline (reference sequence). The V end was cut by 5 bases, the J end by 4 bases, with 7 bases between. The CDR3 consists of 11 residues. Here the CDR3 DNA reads TGCAGTGCTGACAGCTCAGATACGCAGTATTTT. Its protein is CSADSSDTQYF.

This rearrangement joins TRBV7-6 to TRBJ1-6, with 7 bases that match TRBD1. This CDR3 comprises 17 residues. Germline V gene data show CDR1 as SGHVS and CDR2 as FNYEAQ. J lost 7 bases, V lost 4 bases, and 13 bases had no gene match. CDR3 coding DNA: TGTGCCAGCAGCTCCTCGGACCGGGACAGTGGGAATTCACCCCTCCACTTT. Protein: CASSSSDRDSGNSPLHF.